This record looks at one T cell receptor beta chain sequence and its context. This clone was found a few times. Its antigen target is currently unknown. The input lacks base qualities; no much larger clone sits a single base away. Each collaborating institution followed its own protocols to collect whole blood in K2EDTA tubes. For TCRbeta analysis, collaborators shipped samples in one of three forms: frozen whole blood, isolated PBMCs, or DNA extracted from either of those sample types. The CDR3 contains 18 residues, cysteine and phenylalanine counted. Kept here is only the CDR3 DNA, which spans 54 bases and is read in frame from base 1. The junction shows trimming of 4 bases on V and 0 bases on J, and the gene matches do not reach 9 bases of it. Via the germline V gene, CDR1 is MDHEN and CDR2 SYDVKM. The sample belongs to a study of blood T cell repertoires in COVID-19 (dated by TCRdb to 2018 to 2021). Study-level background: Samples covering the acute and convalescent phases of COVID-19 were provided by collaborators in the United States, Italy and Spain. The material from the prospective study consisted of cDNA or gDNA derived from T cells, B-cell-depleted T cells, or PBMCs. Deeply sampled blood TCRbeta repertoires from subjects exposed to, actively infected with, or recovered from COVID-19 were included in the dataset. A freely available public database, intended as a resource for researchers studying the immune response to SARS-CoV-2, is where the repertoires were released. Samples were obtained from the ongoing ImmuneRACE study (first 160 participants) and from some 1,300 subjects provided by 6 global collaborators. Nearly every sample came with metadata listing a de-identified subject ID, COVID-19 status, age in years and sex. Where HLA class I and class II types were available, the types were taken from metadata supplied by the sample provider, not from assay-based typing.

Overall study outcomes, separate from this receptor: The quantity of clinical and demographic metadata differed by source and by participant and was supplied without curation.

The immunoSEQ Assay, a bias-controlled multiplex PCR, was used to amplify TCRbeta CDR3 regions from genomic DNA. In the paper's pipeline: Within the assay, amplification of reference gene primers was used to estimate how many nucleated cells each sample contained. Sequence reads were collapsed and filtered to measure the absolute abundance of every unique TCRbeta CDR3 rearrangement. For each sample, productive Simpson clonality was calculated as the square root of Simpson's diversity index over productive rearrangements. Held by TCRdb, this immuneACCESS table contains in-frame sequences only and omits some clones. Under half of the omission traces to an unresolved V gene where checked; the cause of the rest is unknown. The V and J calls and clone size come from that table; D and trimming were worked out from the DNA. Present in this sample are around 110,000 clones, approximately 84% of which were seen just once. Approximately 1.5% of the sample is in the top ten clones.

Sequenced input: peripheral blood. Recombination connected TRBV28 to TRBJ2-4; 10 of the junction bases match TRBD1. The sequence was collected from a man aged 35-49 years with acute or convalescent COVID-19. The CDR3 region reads CASSSGTGVSIAKNIQYF. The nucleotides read TGTGCCAGCAGTTCCGGGACAGGGGTTTCGATAGCCAAAAACATTCAGTACTTC.